A selection of T cell receptor beta chains follows, all from one sample in a study of technical replicates of blood from a few donors. Only in-frame clones appear in the TCRdb table, and some are missing; sequencing was by immunoSEQ multiplex PCR. The sample includes 100,000 or so clones, around 96% seen only once; the top ten take over 0.2%. Specimen: T cells isolated from PBMCs. Source of these receptors: a human donor in good health. The CDR3 runs from the conserved cysteine through the conserved F or W. A D gene is named only where the DNA matches it firmly. Some rows have no size entry. The others give once, few or many, or a class for an expanded clone.

j_call clone_size d_call v_call cdr3_nt cdr3_aa
TRBJ1-5 - TRBD1 TRBV5-8 TGTGCCAGCAGCCCAAGGACAGGGAATCAGCCCCAGCATTTT CASSPRTGNQPQHF
TRBJ1-2 - TRBD1 TRBV7-9 TGTGCCAGCAGCTTTGAGGACAGGGGCTATGGCTACACCTTC CASSFEDRGYGYTF
TRBJ1-1 - TRBD1 TRBV15 TGTGCCACCAGCAGTGGACAGGGGGTTACTACCACTGAAGCTTTCTTT CATSSGQGVTTTEAFF
TRBJ1-2 - - TRBV6-1 TGTGCCAGCAGTGAAGTACCAGGAGGTTTTGTGAACTATGGCTACACCTTC CASSEVPGGFVNYGYTF
TRBJ1-3 - - TRBV2 TGTGCCAGCAGTGCTTTCGGAGACAGCTCTGGAAACACCATATATTTT CASSAFGDSSGNTIYF
TRBJ1-1 - - TRBV5-6 TGTGCCAGCAGCTGGGGGGGGACTGAAGCTTTCTTT CASSWGGTEAFF
TRBJ2-3 - TRBD2 TRBV9 TGTGCCAGCAGCACTAGCGGGGTCACAGATACGCAGTATTTT CASSTSGVTDTQYF
TRBJ2-1 - - TRBV9 TGTGCCAGCACCCCTCTACAGATCCCCTACAATGAGCAGTTCTTC CASTPLQIPYNEQFF
TRBJ2-1 - - TRBV14 TGTGCCAGCAGCGGCTCGTATGAGCAGTTCTTC CASSGSYEQFF
TRBJ2-7 - TRBD2 TRBV28 TGTGCCAGCAGCCTGGGACTAGCAATGGAGCAGTACTTC CASSLGLAMEQYF
TRBJ1-2 once TRBD1 TRBV27 TGTGCCAGCAGTTCCTTATCGACAGGGCTTAACTATGGCTACACCTTC CASSSLSTGLNYGYTF
TRBJ1-2 - TRBD1 TRBV28 TGTGCCAGCAGTGACCCGGGACAGGGGTCGGGCTATGGCTACACCTTC CASSDPGQGSGYGYTF
TRBJ2-1 once TRBD1 TRBV29-1 TGCAGCGGGACAGGGAGAGGACACAATGAGCAGTTCTTC CSGTGRGHNEQFF
TRBJ1-1 - - TRBV12-5 TGTGCTAGCTTCGAAGCTTTCTTT CASFEAFF
TRBJ2-2 - TRBD2 TRBV7-9 TGTGCCAGCAGCTTACCGACTAGCGGGGGAGCGAACACCGGGGAGCTGTTTTTT CASSLPTSGGANTGELFF
TRBJ2-5 - TRBD2 TRBV19 TGTGCCACCCCGGGGGGGGGTAGGGAGCACCAAGAGACCCAGTACTTC CATPGGGREHQETQYF
TRBJ2-7 - - TRBV6-5 TGTGCCAGCAGTTGGAGCGGAGTTCCCTACGAGCAGTACTTC CASSWSGVPYEQYF
TRBJ2-7 - - TRBV30 TGTGCCTGGGGGTTGGGGCCACCCCGTGGGTACGAGCAGTACTTC CAWGLGPPRGYEQYF
TRBJ1-2 - TRBD1 TRBV28 TGTGCCACCCAGGGACAGGACTATGGCTACACCTTC CATQGQDYGYTF
TRBJ2-2 - - TRBV10-1 TGCGCCAGCAGTTTAAACACCGGGGAGCTGTTTTTT CASSLNTGELFF
TRBJ2-1 - - TRBV23-1 TGCGCCAGCGGGAGCGGATACCCCGAGAATGAGCAGTTCTTC CASGSGYPENEQFF
TRBJ2-7 - TRBD2 TRBV5-1 TGCGCCAGCAGCTTGGGAGCGGGGGCGGACGAGCAGTACTTC CASSLGAGADEQYF
TRBJ2-7 - TRBD1 TRBV6-5 TGTGCCAGCAGCCCCAGGGACAGCTACGAGCAGTACTTC CASSPRDSYEQYF
TRBJ1-5 - TRBD1 TRBV30 TGTGCCTGGGATTCCACAGGGGTCAATCAGCCCCAGCATTTT CAWDSTGVNQPQHF
TRBJ1-1 - TRBD1 TRBV29-1 TGCAGCGTCAAGACAGGGACACCTAAGTTAGCGTCTGAAGCTTTCTTT CSVKTGTPKLASEAFF
TRBJ1-2 once - TRBV6-5 TGTGCCAGCAGTTGGAACTCGGGCAGGGTATATGGCTACACCTTC CASSWNSGRVYGYTF
TRBJ1-2 - - TRBV6-5 TGTGCCAGCAGTTACCCAGGGAACTATGGCTACACCTTC CASSYPGNYGYTF
TRBJ2-5 once - TRBV6-1 TGTGCCACCCTAGTAGCCCAGTACTTC CATLVAQYF
TRBJ2-1 - TRBD2 TRBV6-1 TGTGCCAGCAGTGATGCAGGGAGGGTAAAACACAATGAGCAGTTCTTC CASSDAGRVKHNEQFF
TRBJ2-5 once - TRBV19 TGTGCCAGTAGTTACGGTCAAGAGACCCAGTACTTC CASSYGQETQYF
TRBJ1-2 - - TRBV11-1 TGTGCCAGCAGCTTAGGCGGCAGCATAGACGGCTACACCTTC CASSLGGSIDGYTF
TRBJ2-7 - TRBD2 TRBV7-9 TGTGCCAGCAGCTCGGGACTAGCGGGGGACGAGCAGTACTTC CASSSGLAGDEQYF
TRBJ1-5 - TRBD1 TRBV5-1 TGCGCCAGCAGCCGGACAGGGGGCAATCAGCCCCAGCATTTT CASSRTGGNQPQHF
TRBJ2-1 - - TRBV15 TGTGCCACCAGTGCGGGGAGCTCCTACAATGAGCAGTTCTTC CATSAGSSYNEQFF
TRBJ2-2 - - TRBV2 TGCGCCAAGGAGGGACAGTTCACCGGGGAGCTGTTTTTT CAKEGQFTGELFF
TRBJ2-7 - TRBD1 TRBV4-1 TGCGCCAGCAGCCGTATTGGACAGGGAACCTACGAGCAGTACTTC CASSRIGQGTYEQYF
TRBJ2-7 - - TRBV19 TGTGCCAGTAGTATAGGCGGGACGGGTCTCCCCTACGAGCAGTACTTC CASSIGGTGLPYEQYF
TRBJ1-5 - - TRBV18 TGTGCCAGCTCACCCGCCCGGACTGGGTGGCCCCAGCATTTT CASSPARTGWPQHF
TRBJ2-2 - TRBD2 TRBV7-6 TGTGCCAGCAGCTCTAGCGGGGGGAACACCGGGGAGCTGTTTTTT CASSSSGGNTGELFF
TRBJ2-5 - - TRBV2 TGTGCCAGCAGCGATACAGGGAGACAAGAGACCCAGTACTTC CASSDTGRQETQYF
TRBJ2-7 once TRBD1 TRBV12-5 TGTGCTAGTGGTCTGACAGGGGGTTCCCCCTACGAGCAGTACTTC CASGLTGGSPYEQYF
TRBJ2-1 - - TRBV27 TGTGCCAGCAGTTTTAAACCCAGGGGGGAGAGCGTCAATGAGCAGTTCTTC CASSFKPRGESVNEQFF
TRBJ1-1 once - TRBV5-1 TGCGCCAGCAGCTTGGCAGGAGGGTCGCCGATTTTGAACACTGAAGCTTTCTTT CASSLAGGSPILNTEAFF